The 3 T cell receptor beta chains below all came from one sample that was sequenced in a study of blood T cell repertoires in COVID-19 (dated by TCRdb to the early 2020s). Libraries were prepared through the immunoSEQ multiplex PCR assay. TCRdb holds this immuneACCESS table with in-frame rearrangements only. Some clones are missing; in checked studies, unresolved V genes explain under half, and the rest has no known cause. Recorded for this sample are 110,000 to 150,000 clones; around 80% of them occurred a single time. The ten largest clones take up 4% to 4.5% of the sample. The sequencing input was peripheral blood. Receptor source: a man in his sixties with acute or convalescent COVID-19.

This rearrangement joins TRBV18 to TRBJ1-1; tentatively, D is TRBD1 (5 bases). Germline lookup yields CDR1 KGHSH and CDR2 LQKENI. Trimming stripped 6 bases from V and 4 bases from J, with 15 bases between. The CDR3 length is 14 residues. Written as DNA, the CDR3 is TGTGCCAGCTCCGGACGAAATCAGGGCACTGAAGCTTTCTTT. Its translation is CASSGRNQGTEAFF.

The chain links TRBV28 to TRBJ1-6, with D hard to call. Germline lookup yields CDR1 MDHEN and CDR2 SYDVKM. V lost 8 bases and J 6 bases, leaving 14 bases between the germline ends. The CDR3 length is 14 residues. The CDR3 nucleotides read TGTGCCAGCTCCCTCGAGGGCTTTAATTCACCCCTCCACTTT. Translation gives CASSLEGFNSPLHF.

This chain links TRBV10-3 with TRBJ2-7; 10 nucleotides agree with TRBD2. The ends lost 8 bases at V and 3 bases at J; junction bases unmatched: 1. The germline gives CDR1 ENHRY, CDR2 SYGVKD. The CDR3 has 12 residues. The CDR3, as DNA: TGTGCCATCTCTAGCGGGAGCTACGAGCAGTACTTC. This encodes CAISSGSYEQYF.